This T cell receptor beta chain emerged from a study of tumor-infiltrating lymphocytes in primary liver carcinoma. Background on the study: Stage T1-T3 N0M0 tumors measured roughly 4 to 11 cm at most. General study findings and limits: Tumor samples exhibited a significantly greater top-250-clone fraction than blood samples (p = 0.039).

CDR1 MGHRA and CDR2 YSYEKL come from the germline V gene. This CDR3 contains 16 residues. The tissue used was unsorted bulk material of about 19-31 mg. RNA and DNA were co-extracted from it with the AllPrep DNA/RNA mini kit. Each sampled tumor had five separate regions taken from it. More than 75% viable tumor cells made up every tumor sample. TCR beta cDNA was reverse-transcribed from about 500 ng of total RNA. The reaction used a constant-region primer and ProtoScript II reverse transcriptase. For TCR beta, libraries were produced by three nested multiplex PCR rounds using slightly modified ARM-PCR. PCR rounds one and two used TRBV1-TRBV30 forward primers with a C-beta reverse primer for 10 cycles each. One entry per CDR3 protein, called by TCRdb with MiXCR from the multiplex PCR reads. In the table there are tens of thousands of distinct CDR3 sequences, less than 75% of which are singletons. About this clonotype: What it binds is not known. A read error may produce the germline difference seen at one junction end.

The rearrangement uses TRBV4-1 and TRBJ2-7; D gene ambiguous. This sequence was found in a middle-aged man with primary liver carcinoma and hepatitis B virus infection. Sequencing was carried out using liver tumor tissue from sampling region 5. Subset noted: tumor region T5, tumor centre. The CDR3, as DNA: TGCGTCAGCAGCCAAAGGTACAAGGCCCATACCTATGAGCAGTACTTC. Translation gives CVSSQRYKAHTYEQYF.